A selection of T cell receptor beta chains follows, all from one sample in a study of T cell repertoires in cytomegalovirus infection. One entry per CDR3 protein, called by TCRdb with MiXCR from the reads. Here the sample spans about 440,000 distinct CDR3 sequences, 30% to 40% being singletons. Input material: PBMCs. The receptor set was obtained from a human donor in good health (CMV status not recorded). Some clones in this sample may be carry-over from other donors' samples. The conserved cysteine and the conserved F or W are not part of the CDR3 here. The D gene is left open where the match is weak.

D	V	CDR3
-	TRBV7-3	ASSLMQSEETQY
-	TRBV7-8	AIITWAGTNEKHF
-	TRBV28	ASSTRDHRYQPQH
TRBD1	TRBV6-1	ASRLTGAGGGYT
-	TRBV6-2/TRBV6-3	ASSLRDKLRSLH
-	TRBV11-2	ASSSPGRADGNTIY
-	TRBV6-1	ASSERAGLHSGNTIY
TRBD1	TRBV6-6	ASSYGTATNEKLF
-	TRBV7-9	ASSSHTTVSGNTIY
TRBD2	TRBV19	ASSPGLVSYEQY
-	TRBV7-3	ASSLTLGGEQY
TRBD1	TRBV6-5	ASSSRQGNNSPLH
-	TRBV11-2	ASSLVVKIHVPTDTQY
-	TRBV6-1	ASSPIGTEASYEQY
-	TRBV7-8	ASSFRVGGTQY
-	TRBV11-1	ASSLASRASEQY
-	TRBV7-9	ASSADGGRAEAF
-	TRBV6-2/TRBV6-3	ASSYRQFQSYEQY
TRBD1	TRBV5-1	ASSMGTGVDSAEAF
TRBD1	TRBV7-2	ASSFGQGAIEQY
-	TRBV28	ASTRTNSPLH
TRBD2	TRBV5-4	ASSPGLADQETQY
-	TRBV6-2/TRBV6-3	ASSSGRRGYGYT
TRBD2	TRBV7-2	ASSRLGLATYEQY
-	TRBV7-6	ASSDILEGANEKLY
-	TRBV7-9	ASSLESYNSPLH
-	TRBV11-2	ASSAGRANYGYT
-	TRBV7-2	ASSPGLVSYNEQF
TRBD1	TRBV7-9	ASSYTGGSPYEQY
TRBD2	TRBV5-4	ASSFGGVAEQY
TRBD1	TRBV6-1	ASSSNRDSQETQY
-	TRBV7-6	ASSPSGSGQETQY
-	TRBV6-8	ASSYSRLTEAF
TRBD1	TRBV12-3/TRBV12-4	ASRGTGRPDTQY
-	TRBV5-4	ASSIWVSTDTQY
TRBD2	TRBV12-3/TRBV12-4	ASSSGTSRYNEQF
TRBD1	TRBV5-1	ASSLDWTGMNTEAF
TRBD1	TRBV7-2	ASSSRTGGNTGELF
-	TRBV20-1	SARVANTEAF
-	TRBV7-2	VSSPGLLNNEHF
TRBD1	TRBV23-1	ASSQDREPSNQPQH
-	TRBV14	ASSQMWGQGTQY
-	TRBV18	ASSPLLQETQY
-	TRBV6-2/TRBV6-3	ASSPGTVYQPQH
-	TRBV11-2	ASSPVSSYNEQF
-	TRBV20-1	SAPGWYAAF
TRBD2	TRBV6-5	ASSYKFWASGGADTQY
-	TRBV14	ASSQDQGSTDTQY
TRBD2	TRBV10-3	AISDPLAGRTDTQY
-	TRBV5-1	ASSSGTPKETQY
TRBD1	TRBV5-6	ASSYRTGLGEQY
-	TRBV12-3/TRBV12-4	ASSLITGANVLT
TRBD2	TRBV7-8	ASSTYEAGGRTDTQY
TRBD2	TRBV7-9	ASSQGLAGGSRQF
-	TRBV6-1	ASSSGPIQY